The clone carrying this T cell receptor beta chain was picked up a small number of times. The data originate from a study of PD-1 blockade in classical Hodgkin lymphoma. Time point meaning: cycle 4 day 1 (C4D1), after five to seven weeks of nivolumab. With no exception, relapse followed autologous stem cell transplantation in all patients, and brentuximab vedotin exposure varied. Profiling relied on immunoSEQ multiplex PCR, and the TCRdb table lists in-frame clones only, not all of them. The sample has more than 90,000 clones; roughly 78% are singletons. Sequences were derived from peripheral blood mononuclear cells (PBMCs), sampled before the fourth cycle of nivolumab. The sequence derives from a human donor with classical Hodgkin lymphoma.

The CDR3: CASSIDPSGANVLTF. Written as DNA, the CDR3 is TGTGCCAGTAGTATCGACCCGTCTGGGGCCAACGTCCTGACTTTC. The chain carries TRBV19 and TRBJ2-6; D is undetermined. Per germline, CDR1 LNHDA and CDR2 SQIVND (reference sequence). V was clipped by 3 bases and J by 1 base, with 7 bases between them. CDR3 length: 15 residues.